The rows below give T cell receptor beta chains drawn from one sample of a study of blood T cell repertoires in COVID-19. Here immunoSEQ multiplex PCR was the method, and the copy in TCRdb shows in-frame clones only, minus some. This sample has 150,000 to 200,000 clones, with less than 90% found just once. The sample consisted of peripheral blood. The receptors were sampled from a woman in her sixties or seventies with COVID-19, enrolled during active disease. CDR3s include the opening cysteine and the closing phenylalanine or tryptophan. A D gene is named only where the DNA matches it firmly. Clone size, where shown, is once, few, many, or a class for clones that have expanded.

d_call cdr3_length j_call clone_size v_call cdr3_aa cdr3_nt
- 15 TRBJ2-1 - TRBV11-2 CASSLVGDMYNEQFF TGTGCCAGCAGCTTAGTGGGGGACATGTACAATGAGCAGTTCTTC
- 13 TRBJ1-6 - TRBV11-2 CASSKSGVSPLHF TGTGCCAGCAGCAAAAGCGGGGTTTCACCCCTCCACTTT
- 15 TRBJ1-1 - TRBV27 CASSLSISSNTEAFF TGTGCCAGCAGTTTATCTATCTCTTCCAACACTGAAGCTTTCTTT
TRBD2 15 TRBJ2-2 - TRBV7-2 CASSFLGGEGGELFF TGTGCCAGCAGCTTTCTAGGAGGGGAGGGCGGGGAGCTGTTTTTT
TRBD1 18 TRBJ2-3 - TRBV10-2 CASSVYRTGGYSTDTQYF TGCGCCAGCAGTGTGTACAGGACAGGGGGATACAGCACAGATACGCAGTATTTT
- 13 TRBJ2-1 - TRBV6-2/TRBV6-3 CASSVVKLREQFF TGTGCCAGCAGCGTTGTTAAGCTCCGTGAGCAGTTCTTC
- 13 TRBJ1-4 - TRBV28 CASFLRGTEKLFF TGTGCCAGTTTCCTCCGGGGGACTGAAAAACTGTTTTTT
- 15 TRBJ2-1 - TRBV6-1 CASSDGGYSYNEQFF TGTGCCAGCAGTGACGGCGGCTACTCCTACAATGAGCAGTTCTTC
- 16 TRBJ1-4 - TRBV28 CASSDETAPGGEKLFF TGTGCCAGCAGTGACGAGACAGCTCCGGGAGGTGAAAAACTGTTTTTT
TRBD1 16 TRBJ2-4 few TRBV7-6 CASSPQTGGQGNIQYF TGTGCCAGCAGCCCGCAGACAGGGGGCCAGGGAAACATTCAGTACTTC
- 12 TRBJ1-3 once TRBV28 CASSFQGNTIYF TGTGCCAGCAGTTTCCAGGGGAACACCATATATTTT
TRBD2 15 TRBJ2-7 - TRBV28 CASSLVTSGPYEQYF TGTGCCAGCAGTTTAGTGACTAGCGGACCCTACGAGCAGTACTTC
- 13 TRBJ1-1 once TRBV11-3 CASSFRKNTEAFF TGTGCCAGCAGCTTTCGTAAGAACACTGAAGCTTTCTTT
TRBD1 14 TRBJ1-5 - TRBV5-6 CASSFAGGGQPQHF TGTGCCAGCAGCTTCGCAGGGGGCGGTCAGCCCCAGCATTTT
- 19 TRBJ2-7 - TRBV18 CASSPFSMTGQGSSYEQYF TGTGCCAGCTCACCCTTTTCGATGACTGGGCAGGGGAGCTCCTACGAGCAGTACTTC
- 15 TRBJ1-2 once TRBV28 CASSFPRTANYGYTF TGTGCCAGCAGTTTCCCACGGACAGCTAACTATGGCTACACCTTC
- 14 TRBJ1-1 - TRBV4-3 CASSQDYRVTEAFF TGCGCCAGCAGCCAAGACTACAGGGTTACTGAAGCTTTCTTT
TRBD2 17 TRBJ2-3 once TRBV5-4 CASSLGGLAGSTDTQYF TGTGCCAGCAGCTTGGGGGGACTAGCGGGGAGCACAGATACGCAGTATTTT
TRBD1 12 TRBJ1-2 - TRBV2 CASKTGGSGYTF TGTGCCAGCAAAACAGGGGGATCTGGCTACACCTTC
TRBD2 16 TRBJ2-5 - TRBV24-1 CATSDSFSGRAGTQYF TGTGCCACCAGTGACTCCTTTAGCGGGAGGGCCGGGACCCAGTACTTC
- 10 TRBJ2-7 few TRBV9 CAALLYEQYF TGTGCCGCGCTCCTCTACGAGCAGTACTTC
TRBD1 14 TRBJ1-1 once TRBV30 CAWRGPTGVTEAFF TGTGCCTGGAGGGGGCCCACAGGGGTGACTGAAGCTTTCTTT
TRBD1 15 TRBJ1-2 - TRBV18 CASSADRGESYGYTF TGTGCCAGCTCAGCCGACAGGGGTGAGAGCTATGGCTACACCTTC
- 15 TRBJ2-2 - TRBV6-2/TRBV6-3 CASSRTPRLWGELFF TGTGCCAGCAGTAGAACCCCCAGGTTATGGGGGGAGCTGTTTTTT
- 16 TRBJ2-3 once TRBV6-5 CASSYSRNPNTDTQYF TGTGCCAGCAGTTACTCGCGGAACCCAAACACAGATACGCAGTATTTT
- 15 TRBJ1-1 - TRBV19 CASSESGSGNTEAFF TGTGCCAGTAGCGAATCAGGTTCAGGAAACACTGAAGCTTTCTTT
TRBD1 17 TRBJ1-5 - TRBV2 CASSGRSTGVSNQPQHF TGTGCCAGCAGTGGCCGGTCGACAGGGGTTAGCAATCAGCCCCAGCATTTT
TRBD2 18 TRBJ2-1 - TRBV5-1 CASSPVPGTSGMVNEQFF TGCGCCAGCAGCCCAGTTCCCGGGACTAGCGGGATGGTTAATGAGCAGTTCTTC
TRBD2 14 TRBJ2-7 few TRBV28 CASNRAGGTYEQYF TGTGCCAGCAATCGAGCGGGAGGTACCTACGAGCAGTACTTC
TRBD2 15 TRBJ2-7 - TRBV19 CASSTGASGVGEQYF TGTGCCAGTTCTACCGGGGCTAGCGGAGTGGGAGAGCAGTACTTC
- 15 TRBJ2-5 - TRBV5-4 CASSLKLSGMETQYF TGTGCCAGCAGCTTGAAATTGTCAGGGATGGAGACCCAGTACTTC
TRBD1 15 TRBJ1-1 many TRBV25-1 CASSPYRGQDTEAFF TGTGCCAGCAGTCCGTACAGGGGGCAGGACACTGAAGCTTTCTTT
- 15 TRBJ2-1 - TRBV5-1 CASSLELRSYNEQFF TGCGCCAGCAGCTTGGAACTGCGCTCCTACAATGAGCAGTTCTTC
- 19 TRBJ2-6 - TRBV27 CASSALNRPARSGANVLTF TGTGCCAGCAGCGCCTTGAACAGGCCTGCCCGATCTGGGGCCAACGTCCTGACTTTC
- 15 TRBJ1-4 - TRBV5-1 CASSPVGPGDEKLFF TGCGCCAGCAGCCCGGTCGGTCCCGGTGATGAAAAACTGTTTTTT
TRBD2 17 TRBJ2-2 - TRBV18 CASSLLPLAGNTGELFF TGTGCCAGCTCACTCCTGCCCCTAGCGGGAAACACCGGGGAGCTGTTTTTT
- 13 TRBJ2-2 - TRBV4-1 CASSLLTAGELFF TGCGCCAGCAGCCTCCTAACTGCCGGGGAGCTGTTTTTT
- 14 TRBJ2-7 - TRBV6-6 CASKIGRGAYEQYF TGTGCCAGCAAGATCGGCAGGGGTGCCTACGAGCAGTACTTC
TRBD1 16 TRBJ1-5 few TRBV3-1/TRBV3-2 CASSDRALEDNQPQHF TGTGCCAGCAGCGACAGGGCCCTCGAGGACAATCAGCCCCAGCATTTT
TRBD2 18 TRBJ2-1 - TRBV9 CASSVTGLAGSSYNEQFF TGTGCCAGCAGCGTAACGGGACTAGCGGGTAGCTCCTACAATGAGCAGTTCTTC
- 14 TRBJ1-1 - TRBV19 CASSAAGVRTEAFF TGTGCCAGTAGTGCGGCAGGGGTTAGGACTGAAGCTTTCTTT
- 12 TRBJ2-2 few TRBV30 CTLDSNTGELFF TGTACCTTGGACAGCAACACCGGGGAGCTGTTTTTT
- 14 TRBJ1-5 - TRBV5-1 CASSLDIGGQPQHF TGCGCCAGCAGCTTGGACATCGGAGGTCAGCCCCAGCATTTT
- 20 TRBJ2-6 - TRBV27 CASSLPTVGEAPSGANVLTF TGTGCCAGCAGTTTACCGACCGTGGGAGAAGCACCCTCTGGGGCCAACGTCCTGACTTTC
TRBD1 15 TRBJ2-1 - TRBV24-1 CATSDSAGGSIEQFF TGTGCCACCAGTGATTCGGCAGGGGGATCGATTGAGCAGTTCTTC
TRBD2 15 TRBJ2-7 - TRBV6-2/TRBV6-3 CASSYSTSGTYEQYF TGTGCCAGCAGTTACAGCACTAGCGGGACCTACGAGCAGTACTTC
TRBD2 15 TRBJ2-3 - TRBV2 CASRGLGLATDTQYF TGTGCCAGCAGAGGGCTTGGACTAGCGACAGATACGCAGTATTTT
TRBD2 15 TRBJ2-2 - TRBV28 CASSLGGSWSGELFF TGTGCCAGCAGTCTGGGAGGGAGTTGGTCCGGGGAGCTGTTTTTT
- 14 TRBJ2-7 - TRBV3-1/TRBV3-2 CASSPRGGSHEQYF TGTGCCAGCAGCCCCCGAGGGGGATCCCACGAGCAGTACTTC
TRBD1 13 TRBJ2-2 - TRBV29-1 CSVTGQGPGELFF TGCAGCGTGACGGGACAGGGCCCCGGGGAGCTGTTTTTT
TRBD2 16 TRBJ2-7 - TRBV3-1/TRBV3-2 CASSLKPLAGVYEQYF TGTGCCAGCAGCCTGAAACCTCTAGCGGGAGTTTACGAGCAGTACTTC
- 13 TRBJ2-2 - TRBV5-1 CASSLAGTGELFF TGCGCCAGCAGCTTGGCCGGTACCGGGGAGCTGTTTTTT
- 15 TRBJ2-1 - TRBV11-2 CASSLVGSSYNEQFF TGTGCCAGCAGCTTAGTTGGTAGCTCCTACAATGAGCAGTTCTTC